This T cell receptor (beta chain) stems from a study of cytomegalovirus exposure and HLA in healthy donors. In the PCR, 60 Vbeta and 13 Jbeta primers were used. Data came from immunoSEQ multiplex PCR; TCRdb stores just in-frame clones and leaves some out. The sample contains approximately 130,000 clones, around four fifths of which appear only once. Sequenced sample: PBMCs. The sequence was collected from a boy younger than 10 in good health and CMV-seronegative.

The CDR3: CASSFGTHRTDTQYF. The CDR3 DNA is TGTGCCAGCAGTTTCGGGACACACCGCACAGATACGCAGTATTTT. The rearrangement links TRBV6-5 to TRBJ2-3; weak D call: TRBD1 (6 bases). The V gene lost 4 bases and the J gene lost 1 base, with 12 bases spanning the gap. The CDR3 has 15 amino acids. Germline assignment: CDR1 MNHEY and CDR2 SVGAGI.